The clone carrying this TCR beta chain was seen a few times. This CDR3 contains 12 residues. Germline CDR1 KGHSH, CDR2 LQKENI. The V gene lost 5 bases and the J gene lost 8 bases, with 12 bases spanning the gap. This record belongs to a study of patients and donors after allogeneic stem cell transplantation. TCRdb ran MiXCR on the RT-PCR reads and lists one entry per CDR3 protein. The sample records some 880,000 distinct CDR3 sequences, roughly 18% being singletons. Sequenced sample: blood, either unsorted or a sorted T cell fraction (not recorded which). This receptor was taken from a human donor who was either an allogeneic HSCT recipient or a stem cell or donor lymphocyte infusion donor (not recorded which). It is not recorded whose cells these are; they may come from a transplant donor. The chain joins TRBV18 to TRBJ1-2, with TRBD1 as a possible D gene (5 bases). The CDR3 DNA sequence: TGTGCCAGCTCATCAGGGAGTGCGGGCTACACCTTC. Encoded protein: CASSSGSAGYTF.